This T cell receptor (beta chain) derives from a study of blood T cell repertoires in COVID-19. Study-wide background: T cells, B-cell-depleted T cells, or PBMCs supplied cDNA or gDNA.

Germline V gives CDR1 LGHDT, CDR2 YNNKEL (reference sequence). This CDR3 contains 14 residues. V dropped 5 bases and J dropped 8; count of bases not matched to a gene: 9. Enrolled through a virtual design, the participants were between roughly 18 and 100 years of age and came from approximately 25 US areas. In the study's own analysis: Estimation of nucleated cell counts was performed using reference gene primer amplification. This table comes from immunoSEQ multiplex PCR, and its TCRdb copy is limited to in-frame clones, with some not included. The V and J calls and clone size were taken over from that table, and D and trimming were inferred from the DNA. The table has around 130,000 clones, 84% seen once.

The V and J genes are TRBV3-1 (or the pseudogene TRBV3-2) and TRBJ1-2, with 9 bases matching TRBD1. Sequencing used PBMCs or T cells enriched from blood (not recorded which). The origin of this receptor is a man aged 35-49 years with acute COVID-19. CDR3 region: CASSLEGTGKGYTF. Here the CDR3 DNA reads TGTGCCAGCAGCTTGGAGGGGACAGGGAAGGGCTACACCTTC.